The TCR beta chain under discussion was sequenced for a study of cytomegalovirus exposure and HLA in healthy donors. The overall study: From about 180 million T cells, an earlier analysis saw 117 million unique TCR beta sequences. Regarding the study as a whole: In all likelihood, a cluster of highly shared sequence variants was a sequencing artifact.

Concerning this clone itself: Antigen unknown.

Primers for the PCR totalled 60 Vbeta and 13 Jbeta. Clones were sequenced by immunoSEQ multiplex PCR, and TCRdb holds only the in-frame ones, with some missing. The sample data list 70,000 to 80,000 clones. V gave up 5 bases and J gave up 0 bases; unmatched junction bases: 1. Germline CDR1 is SEHNR and CDR2 is FQNEAQ (reference sequence). The CDR3 runs to 14 residues. Specimen: PBMCs. This receptor was identified in a middle-aged man in good health and CMV-seronegative. This chain connects TRBV7-9 to TRBJ1-3, with 7 positions matching TRBD1. The chain's CDR3 is CASSPGGSGNTIYF. CDR3 DNA sequence: TGTGCCAGCAGCCCAGGGGGCTCTGGAAACACCATATATTTT.